This is a list of T cell receptor beta chains from one sample in a study of cytomegalovirus exposure and HLA in healthy donors. The protocol was immunoSEQ multiplex PCR, while the TCRdb copy is restricted to in-frame clones and leaves out a portion. The repertoire includes around 160,000 clones, 70% to 90% of them detected once, and approximately 8.5% sits in the top ten. Material for sequencing was PBMCs. The receptors stem from a man between 18 and 29 years old in good health and CMV-seropositive. Each CDR3 is given with its conserved first and last residue.

j_gene	len	v_gene	CDR3aa
TRBJ1-2	15	TRBV4-1	CASSQDGDRFYGYTF
TRBJ1-1	14	TRBV5-1	CASSLDRPNTEAFF
TRBJ1-1	13	TRBV30	CAWTNDRGTEAFF
TRBJ2-5	14	TRBV11-3	CASSPRGVGETQYF
TRBJ1-1	13	TRBV5-1	CASSLGQPPEAFF
TRBJ2-7	13	TRBV27	CASSLAGDYEQYF
TRBJ1-4	16	TRBV4-3	CASSLLPGSRDEKLFF
TRBJ1-1	14	TRBV7-2	CASSLGGMNTEAFF
TRBJ2-7	16	TRBV28	CASSSSLGQINYEQYF
TRBJ1-5	14	TRBV30	CAWSARRGNQPQHF
TRBJ2-2	13	TRBV30	CAWSAVRTGELFF
TRBJ1-2	16	TRBV15	CATSANPRSEIYGYTF
TRBJ2-1	12	TRBV7-3	CASSSSDSQQFF
TRBJ2-3	15	TRBV10-3	CAIRHSGGAGDTQYF
TRBJ2-1	14	TRBV5-1	CASGGIGGSNEQFF
TRBJ2-3	16	TRBV6-1	CASSEASGGASDTQYF
TRBJ1-2	14	TRBV6-5	CASSYFDRGYGYTF
TRBJ1-3	15	TRBV5-4	CASSTKQGTGNTIYF
TRBJ1-1	15	TRBV5-1	CASSPIQGGNTEAFF
TRBJ2-3	13	TRBV7-3	CASSEGLAATQYF
TRBJ1-6	13	TRBV10-3	CAISEIDGSPLHF
TRBJ1-4	14	TRBV10-2	CASSEGTGVEKLFF
TRBJ1-2	12	TRBV5-1	CASSPGQDGYTF
TRBJ1-4	15	TRBV6-6	CASNRGYSTNEKLFF
TRBJ1-2	15	TRBV5-1	CASSLGTASSYGYTF
TRBJ1-1	12	TRBV29-1	CSARQGVSEAFF
TRBJ2-3	14	TRBV5-1	CASGEEGWADTQYF
TRBJ2-7	14	TRBV5-1	CASQRVTGFYEQYF
NA	13	TRBV2	CASRPTGSYEQYF
TRBJ1-3	13	TRBV10-3	CAARGTAGNTIYF
TRBJ2-2	13	TRBV5-1	CASTVVSTGELFF
TRBJ1-2	15	TRBV6-5	CASSEADRANYGYTF
TRBJ2-5	17	TRBV7-9	CASSPAPQKLAGETQYF
TRBJ2-1	16	TRBV11-2	CASSLGRGASYNEQFF
TRBJ1-2	14	TRBV27	CASSSFRQVKSYTF
TRBJ1-5	15	TRBV5-5	CASSLDRGRNQPQHF
TRBJ2-7	13	TRBV29-1	CSVGQGVPYEQYF
TRBJ1-1	14	TRBV6-5	CASSLFSVNTEAFF
TRBJ2-3	15	TRBV5-1	CASSSGLSLADTQYF
TRBJ1-3	17	TRBV5-1	CASSLSGPREGGNTIYF
TRBJ1-3	14	TRBV27	CASSQGGTGNTIYF
TRBJ2-3	15	TRBV5-1	CASSLRRVPTDTQYF
TRBJ1-1	17	TRBV5-1	CASSFTGGAVGDTEAFF
TRBJ1-4	15	TRBV5-1	CASSWDRGTNEKLFF
TRBJ2-3	17	TRBV4-3	CASSQDTGSGGADTQYF
TRBJ2-1	12	TRBV18	CASSLDRAEQFF
TRBJ1-4	15	TRBV9	CASSVGGGRNEKLFF
TRBJ1-2	13	TRBV7-8	CASSYQQGSGYTF
TRBJ1-2	15	TRBV2	CAKRQGASGNYGYTF
TRBJ2-1	12	TRBV30	CAWRTSSNEQFF
TRBJ1-2	15	TRBV2	CASSVMNTGHYGYTF
TRBJ1-6	17	TRBV4-1	CASSGTPTSSYNSPLHF
TRBJ2-5	15	TRBV7-8	CASSSPHREGETQYF